These 9 T cell receptor beta chains were all obtained from the same sample, sequenced in a study of cytomegalovirus exposure and HLA in healthy donors. The PCR used 60 Vbeta and 13 Jbeta primers. Libraries were prepared by immunoSEQ multiplex PCR; TCRdb keeps only in-frame clonotypes and omits some of them. Of 250,000 to 300,000 clones in the sample, approximately 91% were seen once. The sequencing input was PBMCs. These receptors all stem from a girl aged 2-10 years in good health and CMV-seronegative.

This CDR3 is CASTSGLSEQYF. Here the CDR3 DNA reads TGTGCCAGCACCTCTGGGCTTTCCGAGCAGTACTTC. The chain recombines TRBV27 with TRBJ2-7; D uncertain. Germline assignment: CDR1 MNHEY and CDR2 SMNVEV (reference sequence). CDR3 length equals 12 residues. Trimming removed 7 bases at V and 6 bases at J, with 13 bases between.

This sequence joins TRBV6-1 and TRBJ1-6; D call uncertain. V lost 5 bases to trimming and J lost 0 bases, with 5 bases between them. The germline gives CDR1 MNHNS, CDR2 SASEGT. This CDR3 comprises 14 residues. The CDR3 reads CASSSSSYNSPLHF. CDR3 bases: TGTGCCAGCAGTAGTAGCTCCTATAATTCACCCCTCCACTTT.

V and J are TRBV29-1 and TRBJ2-3, with unresolved D. The CDR3 length is 11 residues. V was cut by 3 bases and J by 7 bases, with 8 bases left in between. Germline values: CDR1 SQVTM, CDR2 ANQGSEA. CDR3 DNA sequence: TGCAGCGTTGAGGAAGACTATACGCAGTATTTT. Translated: CSVEEDYTQYF.

This chain uses TRBV12-5 with TRBJ1-2; D unresolved. V dropped 4 bases and J dropped 1 base, with 19 bases sitting between them. The germline V gene encodes CDR1 LGHNT and CDR2 FRNRAP. This CDR3 has 17 amino acids. This CDR3 is CASGSSPPEDSNYGYTF. The CDR3 nucleotides read TGTGCTAGTGGTTCGAGCCCCCCGGAGGATAGTAACTATGGCTACACCTTC.

The chain recombines TRBV4-2 with TRBJ1-5, with 7 bases that match TRBD1. There are 16 residues in the CDR3. Unmatched junction bases numbered 6, after V lost 1 base and J lost 3 bases. Germline-derived CDR1 and CDR2 are LGHNA and YNFKEQ. CDR3 coding DNA: TGTGCCAGCAGCCAAGGTTTTGGGACAGACAATCAGCCCCAGCATTTT. Translation: CASSQGFGTDNQPQHF.

This clone was recorded only once. The chain links TRBV9 to TRBJ2-1, with no clear D. Germline V gives CDR1 SGDLS, CDR2 YYNGEE. This CDR3 is 14 amino acids long. V was shortened by 0 bases and J by 7 bases, with 11 bases between the two germline ends. CDR3 DNA sequence: TGTGCCAGCAGCGTAGAACCGGGTTGGAATGAGCAGTTCTTC. Amino acids: CASSVEPGWNEQFF.

CDR3 DNA sequence: TGTGCCTGGAGTCCCTCGCGGGGCAATCAGCCCCAGCATTTT. This sequence encodes CAWSPSRGNQPQHF. The V call is TRBV30, the J call TRBJ1-5; no reliable D call. The V end lost 2 bases, the J end lost 2 bases, and 10 bases lay between the germline ends. CDR3 length equals 14 residues. Germline CDR1 is GTSNPN and CDR2 is SVGIG (reference sequence).

This clone was found many times. This chain links TRBV7-8 with TRBJ2-3; D is possibly TRBD2 (5 bases). There are 13 residues in the CDR3. V lost 8 bases to trimming and J lost 2 bases, with 11 bases between them. CDR1 and CDR2 (germline): SGHVS, FQNEAQ. DNA of the CDR3: TGTGCCAGCGAGGGCCACTACACAGATACGCAGTATTTT. This sequence encodes CASEGHYTDTQYF.

The chain couples TRBV30 to TRBJ2-1, with 13 positions matching TRBD2. Germline CDR1 and CDR2: GTSNPN and SVGIG (reference sequence). The CDR3 loop spans 18 amino acids. Germline trimming cut 5 bases from V and 0 bases from J; bases unmatched to any gene: 10. The CDR3, as DNA: TGTGCCTGGGCCCCAGGACTAGCGGGAGTAGGCTCCTACAATGAGCAGTTCTTC. Protein sequence: CAWAPGLAGVGSYNEQFF.